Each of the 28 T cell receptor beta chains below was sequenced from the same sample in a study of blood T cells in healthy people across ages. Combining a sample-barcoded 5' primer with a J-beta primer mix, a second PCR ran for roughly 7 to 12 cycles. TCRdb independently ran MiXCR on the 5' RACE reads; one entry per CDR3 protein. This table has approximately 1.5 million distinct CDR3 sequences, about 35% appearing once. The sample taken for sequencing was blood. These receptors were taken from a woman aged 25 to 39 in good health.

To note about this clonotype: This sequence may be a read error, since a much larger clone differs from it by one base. Here the CDR3 DNA reads TGTGCCAGCAGTAATTGGGCCCGCTCTGGGACCAACGTCCTGACTTTC. Translation: CASSNWARSGTNVLTF. The chain combines TRBV5-5 with TRBJ2-6; D not resolved. The CDR3 spans 16 residues. Germline V gene sequence: CDR1 SGHKS, CDR2 YYEKEE (reference sequence).

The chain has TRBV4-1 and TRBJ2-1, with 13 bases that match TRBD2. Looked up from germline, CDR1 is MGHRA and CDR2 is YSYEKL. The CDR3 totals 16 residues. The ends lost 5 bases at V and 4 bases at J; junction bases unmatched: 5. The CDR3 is CASSFRTSGGYNEQFF. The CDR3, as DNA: TGCGCCAGCAGCTTTCGGACTAGCGGGGGTTACAATGAGCAGTTCTTC.

CDR3 DNA sequence: TGCGCCAGCAGCTTAACGGGGTCTAACGAGCAGTACTTC. This translates into CASSLTGSNEQYF. The chain joins TRBV5-1 to TRBJ2-7; the D gene is possibly TRBD2 (5 bases). Germline CDR1 is SGHRS and CDR2 is YFSETQ. Trimming removed 2 bases at V and 5 bases at J, with 11 bases between. This CDR3 region has 13 residues.

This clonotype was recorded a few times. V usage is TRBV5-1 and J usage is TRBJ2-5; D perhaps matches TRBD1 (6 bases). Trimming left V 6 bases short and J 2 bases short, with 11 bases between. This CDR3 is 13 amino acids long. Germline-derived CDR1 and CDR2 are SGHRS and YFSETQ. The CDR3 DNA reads TGCGCCAGCATGGGGACACATCAAGAGACCCAGTACTTC. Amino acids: CASMGTHQETQYF. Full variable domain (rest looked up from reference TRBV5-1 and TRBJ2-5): KAGVTQTPRYLIKTRGQQVTLSCSPISGHRSVSWYQQTPGQGLQFLFEYFSETQRNKGNFPGRFSGRQFSNSRSEMNVSTLELGDSALYLCASMGTHQETQYFGPGTRLLVL.

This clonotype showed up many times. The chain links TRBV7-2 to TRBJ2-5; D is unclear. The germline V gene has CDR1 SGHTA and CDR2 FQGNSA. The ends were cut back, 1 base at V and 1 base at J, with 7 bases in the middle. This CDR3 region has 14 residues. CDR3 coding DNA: TGTGCCAGCAGCTTAGTCTTTGTCCAAGAGACCCAGTACTTC. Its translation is CASSLVFVQETQYF.

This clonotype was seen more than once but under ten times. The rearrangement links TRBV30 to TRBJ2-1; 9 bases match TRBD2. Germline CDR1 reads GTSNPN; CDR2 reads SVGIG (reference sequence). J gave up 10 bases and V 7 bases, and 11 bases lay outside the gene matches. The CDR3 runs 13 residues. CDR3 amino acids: CASSGTSWVEQFF. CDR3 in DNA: TGTGCCTCTTCCGGGACTAGCTGGGTAGAGCAGTTCTTC. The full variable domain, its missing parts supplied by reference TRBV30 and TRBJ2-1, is SQTIHQWPATLVQPVGSPLSLECTVEGTSNPNLYWYRQAAGRGLQLLFYSVGIGQISSEVPQNLSASRPQDRQFILSSKKLLLSDSGFYLCASSGTSWVEQFFGPGTRLTVL.

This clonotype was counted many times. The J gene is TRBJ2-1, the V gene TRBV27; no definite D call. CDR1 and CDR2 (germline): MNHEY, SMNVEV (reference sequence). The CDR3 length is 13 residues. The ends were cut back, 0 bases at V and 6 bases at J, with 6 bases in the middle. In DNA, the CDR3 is TGTGCCAGCAGTTTATCAAGCGCCAATGAGCAGTTCTTC. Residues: CASSLSSANEQFF.

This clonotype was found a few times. CDR3 sequence reads: CASSFSGRGYEQYF. The CDR3 DNA follows: TGTGCCAGCAGTTTTAGCGGGAGAGGGTACGAGCAGTACTTC. J is TRBJ2-5 and V is TRBV28, with 9 bases that match TRBD2. The DNA end is more similar to TRBJ2-7, so the J call may be wrong. This CDR3 spans 14 amino acids. The germline V gene encodes CDR1 MDHEN and CDR2 SYDVKM.

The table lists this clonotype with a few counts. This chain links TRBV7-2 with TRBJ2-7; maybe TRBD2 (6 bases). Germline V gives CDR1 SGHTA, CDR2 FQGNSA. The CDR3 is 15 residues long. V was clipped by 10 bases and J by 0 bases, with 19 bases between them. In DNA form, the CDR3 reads TGTGCCACCGACCCGGGCGGGGCGAACTCCTACGAGCAGTACTTC. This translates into CATDPGGANSYEQYF.

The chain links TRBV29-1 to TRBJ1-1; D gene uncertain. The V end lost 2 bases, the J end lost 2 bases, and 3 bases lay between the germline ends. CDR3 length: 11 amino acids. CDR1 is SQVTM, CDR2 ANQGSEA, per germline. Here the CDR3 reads CSVEFNTEAFF. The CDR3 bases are TGCAGCGTTGAATTCAACACTGAAGCTTTCTTT.

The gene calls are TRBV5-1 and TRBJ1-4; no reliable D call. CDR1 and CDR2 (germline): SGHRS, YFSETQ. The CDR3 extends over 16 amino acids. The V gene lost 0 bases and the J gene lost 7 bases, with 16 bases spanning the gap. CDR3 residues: CASSLARLGVGEKLFF. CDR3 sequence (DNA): TGCGCCAGCAGCTTGGCAAGACTTGGGGTCGGTGAAAAACTGTTTTTT. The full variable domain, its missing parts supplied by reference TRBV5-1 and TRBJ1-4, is KAGVTQTPRYLIKTRGQQVTLSCSPISGHRSVSWYQQTPGQGLQFLFEYFSETQRNKGNFPGRFSGRQFSNSRSEMNVSTLELGDSALYLCASSLARLGVGEKLFFGSGTQLSVL.

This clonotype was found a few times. Here the CDR3 reads CASSQKLVGTEAFF. In nucleotides, the CDR3 is TGTGCCAGCAGCCAAAAATTGGTGGGGACTGAAGCTTTCTTT. The gene calls are TRBV7-2 and TRBJ1-1; no reliable D call. Germline loops: CDR1 SGHTA, CDR2 FQGNSA. Trimming left V 5 bases short and J 5 bases short, with 15 bases between. The CDR3 runs 14 residues. The whole variable domain, filled in from reference TRBV7-2 and TRBJ1-1, reads GAGVSQSPSNKVTEKGKDVELRCDPISGHTALYWYRQSLGQGLEFLIYFQGNSAPDKSGLPSDRFSAERTGGSVSTLTIQRTQQEDSAVYLCASSQKLVGTEAFFGQGTRLTVV.

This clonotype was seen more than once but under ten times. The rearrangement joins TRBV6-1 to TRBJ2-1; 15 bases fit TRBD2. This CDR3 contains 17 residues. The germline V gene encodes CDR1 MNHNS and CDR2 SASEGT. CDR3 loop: CAVSGTSGRKRKDEQFF. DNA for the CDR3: TGTGCTGTGTCCGGGACTAGCGGGAGGAAAAGGAAGGATGAGCAGTTCTTC.

CDR3 in amino acids: CASSVAPEGSYNEQFF. Here the CDR3 DNA reads TGTGCCAGCAGCGTAGCCCCGGAAGGCTCCTACAATGAGCAGTTCTTC. This chain uses TRBV9 with TRBJ2-1; no firm D call. V lost 0 bases, J lost 0 bases, and 10 bases lay in between. Germline V CDR1 and CDR2: SGDLS, YYNGEE. The CDR3 runs to 16 residues. The entire variable domain, with the rest obtained from reference TRBV9 and TRBJ2-1, is as follows: DSGVTQTPKHLITATGQRVTLRCSPRSGDLSVYWYQQSLDQGLQFLIQYYNGEERAKGNILERFSAQQFPDLHSELNLSSLELGDSALYFCASSVAPEGSYNEQFFGPGTRLTVL.

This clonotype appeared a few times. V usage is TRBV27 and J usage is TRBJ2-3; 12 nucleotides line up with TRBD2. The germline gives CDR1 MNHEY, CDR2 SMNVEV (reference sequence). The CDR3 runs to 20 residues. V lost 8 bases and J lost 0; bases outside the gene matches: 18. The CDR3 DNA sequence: TGTGCCAGCCGAGCGTTAGGGAAGCTAGCGGGAGGGACTAGCACAGATACGCAGTATTTT. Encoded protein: CASRALGKLAGGTSTDTQYF.

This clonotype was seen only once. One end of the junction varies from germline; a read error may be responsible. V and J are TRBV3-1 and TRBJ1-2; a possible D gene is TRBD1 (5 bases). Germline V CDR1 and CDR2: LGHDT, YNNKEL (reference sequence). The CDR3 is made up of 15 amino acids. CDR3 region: CVSSQDLRGNYGYTF. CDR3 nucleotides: TGTGTCAGCAGCCAAGATCTGCGGGGGAACTATGGCTACACCTTC.

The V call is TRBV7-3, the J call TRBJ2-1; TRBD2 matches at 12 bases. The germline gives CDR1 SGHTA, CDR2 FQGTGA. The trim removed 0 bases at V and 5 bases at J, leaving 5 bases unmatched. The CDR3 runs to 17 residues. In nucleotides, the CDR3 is TGTGCCAGCAGCTTAACCCCCCTAGCGGGAGGGGACAATGAGCAGTTCTTC. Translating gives CASSLTPLAGGDNEQFF.

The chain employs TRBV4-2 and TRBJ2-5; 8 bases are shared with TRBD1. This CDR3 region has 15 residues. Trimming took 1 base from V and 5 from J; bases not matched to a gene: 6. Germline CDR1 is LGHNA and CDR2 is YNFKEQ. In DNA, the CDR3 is TGTGCCAGCAGCCAAGCGGACAGGGATGGCGAGACCCAGTACTTC. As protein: CASSQADRDGETQYF.

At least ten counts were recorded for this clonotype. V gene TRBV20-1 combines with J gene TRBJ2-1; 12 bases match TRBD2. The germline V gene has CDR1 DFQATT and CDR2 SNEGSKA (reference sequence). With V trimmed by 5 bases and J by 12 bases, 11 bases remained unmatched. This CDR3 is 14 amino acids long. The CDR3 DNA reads TGCAGTGCTGGTCGACTAGCGGGAGAGTTAGGGCAGTTCTTC. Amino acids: CSAGRLAGELGQFF.

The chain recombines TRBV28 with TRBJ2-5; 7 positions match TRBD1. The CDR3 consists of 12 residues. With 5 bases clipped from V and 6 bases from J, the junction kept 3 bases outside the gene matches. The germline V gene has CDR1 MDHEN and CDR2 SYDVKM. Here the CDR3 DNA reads TGTGCCAGCAGTGAGGGGGCGCAGACCCAGTACTTC. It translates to CASSEGAQTQYF.

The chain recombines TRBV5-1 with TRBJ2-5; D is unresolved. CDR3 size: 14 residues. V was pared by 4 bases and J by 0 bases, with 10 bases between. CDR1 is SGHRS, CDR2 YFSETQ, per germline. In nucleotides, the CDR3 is TGCGCCAGCAGCGGTCTGGGGAACCAAGAGACCCAGTACTTC. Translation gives CASSGLGNQETQYF.

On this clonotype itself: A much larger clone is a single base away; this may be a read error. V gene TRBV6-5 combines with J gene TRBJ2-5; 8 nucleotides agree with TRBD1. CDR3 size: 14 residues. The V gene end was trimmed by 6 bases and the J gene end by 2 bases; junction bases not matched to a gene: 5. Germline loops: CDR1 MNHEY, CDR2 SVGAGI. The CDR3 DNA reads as TGTGCCAGCAGCCAAAACAGGGGGCAAGAGACCCAGTACTTC. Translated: CASSQNRGQETQYF.

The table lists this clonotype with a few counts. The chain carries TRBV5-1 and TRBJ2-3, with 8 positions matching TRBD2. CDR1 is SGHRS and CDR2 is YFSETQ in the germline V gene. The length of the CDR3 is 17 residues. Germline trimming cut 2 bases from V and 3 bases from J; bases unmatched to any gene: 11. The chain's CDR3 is CASSFSGTWSETDTQYF. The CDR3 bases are TGCGCCAGCAGCTTTAGCGGGACCTGGTCAGAGACAGATACGCAGTATTTT.

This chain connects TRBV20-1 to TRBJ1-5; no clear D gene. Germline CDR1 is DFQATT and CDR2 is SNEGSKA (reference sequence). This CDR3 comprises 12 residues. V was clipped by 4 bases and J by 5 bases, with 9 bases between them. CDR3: CSAMKQHQPQHF. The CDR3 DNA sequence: TGCAGTGCTATGAAACAACATCAGCCCCAGCATTTT.

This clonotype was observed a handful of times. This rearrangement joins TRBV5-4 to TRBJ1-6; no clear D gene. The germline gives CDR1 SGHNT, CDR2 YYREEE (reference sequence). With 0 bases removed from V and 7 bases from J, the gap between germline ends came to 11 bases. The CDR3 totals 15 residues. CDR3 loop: CASSLDLGPNSPLHF. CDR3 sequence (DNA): TGTGCCAGCAGCTTGGACCTAGGACCCAATTCACCCCTCCACTTT.

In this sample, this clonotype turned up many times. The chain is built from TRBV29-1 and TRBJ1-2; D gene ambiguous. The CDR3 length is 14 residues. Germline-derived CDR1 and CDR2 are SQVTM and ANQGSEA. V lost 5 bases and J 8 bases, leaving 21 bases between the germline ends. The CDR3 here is CSVKGSLSPLGYTF. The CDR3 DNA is TGCAGCGTTAAGGGAAGTCTGTCTCCCCTAGGCTACACCTTC.

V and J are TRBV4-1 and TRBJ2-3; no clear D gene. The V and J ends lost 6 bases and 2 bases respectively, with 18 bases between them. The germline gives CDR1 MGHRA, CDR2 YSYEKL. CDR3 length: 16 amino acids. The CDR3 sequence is CASSPSPGFVTDTQYF. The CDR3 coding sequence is TGCGCCAGCAGTCCTAGTCCCGGATTCGTCACAGATACGCAGTATTTT.

The CDR3 reads CSGDRGLYEQYF. The CDR3 DNA follows: TGCAGCGGGGACAGGGGGCTCTACGAGCAGTACTTC. This chain uses TRBV20-1 with TRBJ2-7, with 12 bases aligning to TRBD1. The germline V gene has CDR1 DFQATT and CDR2 SNEGSKA (reference sequence). The CDR3 is 12 residues long.